This T cell receptor (beta chain) was documented in a study of blood T cells in healthy people across ages. Note on this clonotype: Its antigen is undetermined.

Germline assignment: CDR1 SGHRS and CDR2 YFSETQ. V was clipped by 3 bases and J by 11 bases; unmatched bases: 14. The CDR3 consists of 15 residues. Study-wide points: Diversity was higher, and naive CD4+ cells more numerous, in long-lived donors than in aged donors. Possibly, changes in expanded clonotypes were confounded because donor CMV status was unknown.

For the second PCR, which ran for about 6 to 11 cycles, a sample-barcoded 5' primer and a J-beta primer mix were used. Each cDNA was tagged by a template-switch adaptor containing 12 random nucleotides. TCRdb passed the 5' RACE reads through MiXCR, listing each CDR3 protein once. The repertoire holds more than 1,400,000 distinct CDR3 sequences, with about 43% as singletons. Whenever a sample was processed, at least 6.5 million PBMCs were isolated. The clonotype comes from a woman aged 18 to 35 in good health. The gene calls are TRBV5-1 and TRBJ2-5; 9 nucleotides align to TRBD1. The sample taken for sequencing was blood. CDR3 DNA sequence: TGCGCCAGCAGCTCCGGGACAGGGAAAAGCAATGAGCAGTACTTC. Encoded protein: CASSSGTGKSNEQYF. Full variable domain (remainder filled in from reference TRBV5-1 and TRBJ2-5): KAGVTQTPRYLIKTRGQQVTLSCSPISGHRSVSWYQQTPGQGLQFLFEYFSETQRNKGNFPGRFSGRQFSNSRSEMNVSTLELGDSALYLCASSSGTGKSNEQYFGPGTRLLVL.